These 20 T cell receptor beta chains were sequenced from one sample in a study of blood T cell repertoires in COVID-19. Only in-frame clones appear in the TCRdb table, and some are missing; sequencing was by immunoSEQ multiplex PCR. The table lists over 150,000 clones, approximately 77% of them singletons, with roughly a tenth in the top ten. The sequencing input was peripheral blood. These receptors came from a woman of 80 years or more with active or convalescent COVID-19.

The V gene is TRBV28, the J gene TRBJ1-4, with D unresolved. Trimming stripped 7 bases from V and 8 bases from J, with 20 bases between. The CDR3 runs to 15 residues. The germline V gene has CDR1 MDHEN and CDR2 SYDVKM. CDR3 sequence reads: CASTLPGRAGEKLFF. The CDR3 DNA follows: TGTGCCAGCACCCTGCCCGGGCGGGCTGGGGAAAAACTGTTTTTT.

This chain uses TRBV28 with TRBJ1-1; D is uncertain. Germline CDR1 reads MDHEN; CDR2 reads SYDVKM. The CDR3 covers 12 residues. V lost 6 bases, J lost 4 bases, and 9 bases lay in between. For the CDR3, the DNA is TGTGCCAGCAGCTCTATAATCACTGAAGCTTTCTTT. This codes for CASSSIITEAFF. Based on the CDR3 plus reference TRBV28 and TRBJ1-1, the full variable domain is DVKVTQSSRYLVKRTGEKVFLECVQDMDHENMFWYRQDPGLGLRLIYFSYDVKMKEKGDIPEGYSVSREKKERFSLILESASTNQTSMYLCASSSIITEAFFGQGTRLTVV.

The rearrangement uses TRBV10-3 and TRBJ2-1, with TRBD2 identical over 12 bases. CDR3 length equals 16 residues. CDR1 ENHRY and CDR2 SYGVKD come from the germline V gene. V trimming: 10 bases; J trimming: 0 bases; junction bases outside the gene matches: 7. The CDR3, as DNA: TGTGCCACCCGAGGACTAGCGGGGAGCTCCTACAATGAGCAGTTCTTC. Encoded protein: CATRGLAGSSYNEQFF.

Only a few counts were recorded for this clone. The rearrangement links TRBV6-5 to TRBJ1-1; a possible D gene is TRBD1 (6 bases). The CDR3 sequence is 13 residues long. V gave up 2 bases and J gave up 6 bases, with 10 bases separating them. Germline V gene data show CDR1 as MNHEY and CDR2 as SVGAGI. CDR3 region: CASSYNRDAEAFF. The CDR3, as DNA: TGTGCCAGCAGTTACAACAGGGACGCTGAAGCTTTCTTT.

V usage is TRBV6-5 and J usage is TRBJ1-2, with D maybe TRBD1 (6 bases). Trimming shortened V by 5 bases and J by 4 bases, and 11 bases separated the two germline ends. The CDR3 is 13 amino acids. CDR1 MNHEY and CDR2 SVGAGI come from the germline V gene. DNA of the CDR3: TGTGCCAGCAGTCCTACAGGGATCTATGGCTACACCTTC. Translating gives CASSPTGIYGYTF.

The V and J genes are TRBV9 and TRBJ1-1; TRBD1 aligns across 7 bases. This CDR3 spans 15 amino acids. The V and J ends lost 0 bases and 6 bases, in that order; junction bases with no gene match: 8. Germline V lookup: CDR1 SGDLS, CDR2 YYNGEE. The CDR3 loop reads CASSVVETGSPEAFF. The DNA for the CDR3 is TGTGCCAGCAGCGTAGTAGAGACAGGGAGTCCTGAAGCTTTCTTT.

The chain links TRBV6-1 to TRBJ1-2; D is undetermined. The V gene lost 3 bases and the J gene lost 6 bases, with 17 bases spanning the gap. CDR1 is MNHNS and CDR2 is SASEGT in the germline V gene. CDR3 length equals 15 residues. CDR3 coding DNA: TGTGCCAGCAGTGAGGTTCGCAACCTAGGAAATGGCTACACCTTC. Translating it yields CASSEVRNLGNGYTF.

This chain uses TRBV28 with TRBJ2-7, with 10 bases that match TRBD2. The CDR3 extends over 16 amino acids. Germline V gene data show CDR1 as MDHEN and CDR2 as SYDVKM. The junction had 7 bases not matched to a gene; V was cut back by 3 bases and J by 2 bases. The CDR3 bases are TGTGCCAGCAGTTTCCCCGGACTAGCGGAACCCTACGAGCAGTACTTC. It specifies CASSFPGLAEPYEQYF.

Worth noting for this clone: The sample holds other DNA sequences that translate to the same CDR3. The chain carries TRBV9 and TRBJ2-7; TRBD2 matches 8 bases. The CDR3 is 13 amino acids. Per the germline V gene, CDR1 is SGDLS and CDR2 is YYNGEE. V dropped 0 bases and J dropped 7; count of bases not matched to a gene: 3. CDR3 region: CASSVVPGGEQYF. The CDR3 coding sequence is TGTGCCAGCAGCGTAGTTCCGGGAGGGGAGCAGTACTTC. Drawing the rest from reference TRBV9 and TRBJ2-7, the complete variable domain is DSGVTQTPKHLITATGQRVTLRCSPRSGDLSVYWYQQSLDQGLQFLIQYYNGEERAKGNILERFSAQQFPDLHSELNLSSLELGDSALYFCASSVVPGGEQYFGPGTRLTVT.

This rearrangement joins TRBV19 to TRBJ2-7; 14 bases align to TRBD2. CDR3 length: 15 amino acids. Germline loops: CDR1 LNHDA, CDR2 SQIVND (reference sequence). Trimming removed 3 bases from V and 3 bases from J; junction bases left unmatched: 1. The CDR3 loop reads CASSMTSGRVYEQYF. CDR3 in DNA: TGTGCCAGTAGTATGACTAGCGGGAGGGTCTACGAGCAGTACTTC.

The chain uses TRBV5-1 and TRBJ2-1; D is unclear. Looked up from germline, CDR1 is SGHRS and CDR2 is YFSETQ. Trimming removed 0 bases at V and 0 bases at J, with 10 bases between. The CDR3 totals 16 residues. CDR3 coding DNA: TGCGCCAGCAGCTTGGTTGCAGGTAACTCCTACAATGAGCAGTTCTTC. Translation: CASSLVAGNSYNEQFF.

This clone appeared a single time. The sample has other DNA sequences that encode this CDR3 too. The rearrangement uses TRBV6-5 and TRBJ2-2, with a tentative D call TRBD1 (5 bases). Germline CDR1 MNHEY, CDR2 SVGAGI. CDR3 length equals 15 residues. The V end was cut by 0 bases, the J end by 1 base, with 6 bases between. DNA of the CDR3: TGTGCCAGCAGTTACTCGGGGCGGAACACCGGGGAGCTGTTTTTT. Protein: CASSYSGRNTGELFF.

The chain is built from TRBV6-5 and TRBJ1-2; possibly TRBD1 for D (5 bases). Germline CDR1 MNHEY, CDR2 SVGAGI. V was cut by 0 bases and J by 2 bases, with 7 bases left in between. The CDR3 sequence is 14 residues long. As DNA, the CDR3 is TGTGCCAGCAGTTACTCCAGGGCCAACTATGGCTACACCTTC. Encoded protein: CASSYSRANYGYTF.

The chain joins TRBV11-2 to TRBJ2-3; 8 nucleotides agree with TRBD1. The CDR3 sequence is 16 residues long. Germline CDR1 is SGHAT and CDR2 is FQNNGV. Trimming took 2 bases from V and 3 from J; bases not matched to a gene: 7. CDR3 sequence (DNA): TGTGCCAGCAGCTTAAAAATCCAGGGGGCGACAGATACGCAGTATTTT. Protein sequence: CASSLKIQGATDTQYF.

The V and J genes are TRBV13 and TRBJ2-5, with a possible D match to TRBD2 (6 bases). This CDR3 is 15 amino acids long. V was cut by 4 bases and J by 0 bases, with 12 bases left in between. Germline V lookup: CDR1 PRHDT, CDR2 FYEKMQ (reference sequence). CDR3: CASSSRRGYQETQYF. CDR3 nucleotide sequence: TGTGCCAGCAGCTCCCGACGGGGGTACCAAGAGACCCAGTACTTC.

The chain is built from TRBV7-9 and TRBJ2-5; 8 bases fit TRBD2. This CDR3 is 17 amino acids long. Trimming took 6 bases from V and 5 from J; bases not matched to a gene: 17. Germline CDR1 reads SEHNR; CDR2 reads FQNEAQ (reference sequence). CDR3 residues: CASSPRATSGVLETQYF. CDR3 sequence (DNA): TGTGCCAGCAGTCCCCGGGCAACTAGCGGAGTTCTGGAGACCCAGTACTTC.

DNA of the CDR3: TGTGCCAGCAGATTGACAGGGGAAGGGTATGGCTACACCTTC. This translates into CASRLTGEGYGYTF. The V gene is TRBV6-5, the J gene TRBJ1-2; 8 bases agree with TRBD1. The CDR3 totals 14 residues. V lost 6 bases to trimming and J lost 5 bases; unmatched junction nucleotides: 8. The V gene's germline CDR1 is MNHEY and CDR2 SVGAGI.

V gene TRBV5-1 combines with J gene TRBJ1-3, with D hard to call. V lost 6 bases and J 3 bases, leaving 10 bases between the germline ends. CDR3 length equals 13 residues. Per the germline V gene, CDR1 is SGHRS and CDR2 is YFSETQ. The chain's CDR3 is CASTDGVGNTIYF. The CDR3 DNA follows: TGCGCCAGCACCGACGGGGTTGGAAACACCATATATTTT.

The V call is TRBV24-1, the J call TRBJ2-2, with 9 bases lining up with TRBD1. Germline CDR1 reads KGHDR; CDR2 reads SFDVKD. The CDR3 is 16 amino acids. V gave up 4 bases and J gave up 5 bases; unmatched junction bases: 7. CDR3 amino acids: CATSDSGTGYTGELFF. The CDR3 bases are TGTGCCACCAGTGACTCGGGGACAGGGTATACCGGGGAGCTGTTTTTT.

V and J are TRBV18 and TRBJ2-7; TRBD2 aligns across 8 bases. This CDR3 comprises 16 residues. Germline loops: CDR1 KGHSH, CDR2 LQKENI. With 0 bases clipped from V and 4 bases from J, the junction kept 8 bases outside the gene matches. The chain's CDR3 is CASSPPNSGDSYEQYF. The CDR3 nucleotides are TGTGCCAGCTCACCACCGAATAGCGGGGATTCGTACGAGCAGTACTTC.